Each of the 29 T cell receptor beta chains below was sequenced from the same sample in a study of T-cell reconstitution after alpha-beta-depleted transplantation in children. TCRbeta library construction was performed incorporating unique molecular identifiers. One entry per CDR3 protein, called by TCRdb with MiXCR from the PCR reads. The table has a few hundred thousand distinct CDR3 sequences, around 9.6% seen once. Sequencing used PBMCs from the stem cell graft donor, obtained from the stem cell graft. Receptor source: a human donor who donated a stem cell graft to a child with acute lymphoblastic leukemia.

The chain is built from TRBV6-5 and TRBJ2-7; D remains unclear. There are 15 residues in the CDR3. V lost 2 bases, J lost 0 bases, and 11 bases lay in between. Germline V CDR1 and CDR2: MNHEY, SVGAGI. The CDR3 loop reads CASSYRSTLSYEQYF. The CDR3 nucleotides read TGTGCCAGCAGTTACCGGTCCACGCTCTCCTACGAGCAGTACTTC.

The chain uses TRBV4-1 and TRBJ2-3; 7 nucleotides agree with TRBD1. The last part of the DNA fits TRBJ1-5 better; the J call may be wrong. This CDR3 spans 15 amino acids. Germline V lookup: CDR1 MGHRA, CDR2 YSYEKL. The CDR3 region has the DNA TGCGCCAGCAGCCCGGCCCCTTTTGGGACAGATACGCAGCATTTT. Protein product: CASSPAPFGTDTQHF.

Here the CDR3 DNA reads TGTGCCAGCATCCTACAGGGGAACACCGGGGAGCTGTTTTTT. Translated, it gives CASILQGNTGELFF. J is TRBJ2-2 and V is TRBV7-2, with D possibly matching TRBD1 (6 bases). V gave up 7 bases and J gave up 1 base, with 10 bases separating them. The germline V gene has CDR1 SGHTA and CDR2 FQGNSA. The CDR3 runs to 14 residues.

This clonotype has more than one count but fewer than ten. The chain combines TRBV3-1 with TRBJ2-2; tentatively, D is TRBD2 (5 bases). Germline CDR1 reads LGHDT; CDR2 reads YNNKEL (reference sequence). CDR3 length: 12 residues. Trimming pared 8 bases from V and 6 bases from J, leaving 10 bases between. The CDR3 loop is CASVGIPGELFF. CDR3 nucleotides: TGTGCCAGCGTCGGGATTCCCGGGGAGCTGTTTTTT.

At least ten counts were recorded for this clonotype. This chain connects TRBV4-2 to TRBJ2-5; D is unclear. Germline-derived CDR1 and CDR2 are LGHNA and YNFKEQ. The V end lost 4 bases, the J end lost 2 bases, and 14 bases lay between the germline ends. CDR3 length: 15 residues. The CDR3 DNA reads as TGTGCCAGCAGCCGGGCAATCGAGAATCAAGAGACCCAGTACTTC. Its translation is CASSRAIENQETQYF.

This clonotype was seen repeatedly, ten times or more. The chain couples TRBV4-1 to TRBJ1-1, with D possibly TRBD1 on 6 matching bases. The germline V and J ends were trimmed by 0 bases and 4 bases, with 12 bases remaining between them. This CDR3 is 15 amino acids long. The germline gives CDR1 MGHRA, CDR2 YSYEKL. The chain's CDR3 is CASSQEGGFGTEAFF. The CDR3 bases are TGCGCCAGCAGCCAAGAAGGGGGGTTTGGCACTGAAGCTTTCTTT.

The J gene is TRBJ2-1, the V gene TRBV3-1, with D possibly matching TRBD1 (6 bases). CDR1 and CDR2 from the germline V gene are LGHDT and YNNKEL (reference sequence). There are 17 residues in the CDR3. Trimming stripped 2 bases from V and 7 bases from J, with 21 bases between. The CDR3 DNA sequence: TGTGCCAGCAGCCAATTCTATCCTGGGGGCATTGAGAATGAGCAGTTCTTC. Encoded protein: CASSQFYPGGIENEQFF.

The CDR3 DNA reads as TGTGCCAGCAGCCAGGGCGAGAGCTCCTACGAGCAGTACTTC. This translates into CASSQGESSYEQYF. This rearrangement joins TRBV4-2 to TRBJ2-7; D ambiguous. CDR1 LGHNA and CDR2 YNFKEQ come from the germline V gene. CDR3 length: 14 amino acids. V lost 3 bases, J lost 0 bases, and 9 bases lay in between.

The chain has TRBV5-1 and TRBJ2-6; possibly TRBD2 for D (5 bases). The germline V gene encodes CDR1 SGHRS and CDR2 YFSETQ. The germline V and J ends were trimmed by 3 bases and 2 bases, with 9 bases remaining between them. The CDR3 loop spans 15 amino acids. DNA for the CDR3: TGCGCCAGCAGCTGGTGGGGAGCTGGGGCCAACGTCCTGACTTTC. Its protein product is CASSWWGAGANVLTF.

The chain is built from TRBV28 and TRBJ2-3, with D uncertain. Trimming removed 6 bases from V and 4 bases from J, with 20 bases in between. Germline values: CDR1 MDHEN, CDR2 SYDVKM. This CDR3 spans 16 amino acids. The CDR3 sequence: CASSLRWFGRPDTQYF. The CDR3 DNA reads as TGTGCCAGCAGCCTCCGGTGGTTTGGTCGACCAGATACGCAGTATTTT.

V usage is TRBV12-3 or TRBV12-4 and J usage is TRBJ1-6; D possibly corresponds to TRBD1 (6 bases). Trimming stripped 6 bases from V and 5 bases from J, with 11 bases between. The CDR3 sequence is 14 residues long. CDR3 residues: CASSLGANNSPLHF. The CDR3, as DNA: TGTGCCAGCAGCCTGGGGGCGAATAATTCACCCCTCCACTTT.

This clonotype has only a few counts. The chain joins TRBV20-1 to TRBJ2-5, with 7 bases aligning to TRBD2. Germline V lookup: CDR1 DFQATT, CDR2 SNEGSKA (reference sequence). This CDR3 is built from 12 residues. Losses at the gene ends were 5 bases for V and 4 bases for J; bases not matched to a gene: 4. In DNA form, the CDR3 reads TGCAGTGCTGAAGCGGGACTAGAGACCCAGTACTTC. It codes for CSAEAGLETQYF.

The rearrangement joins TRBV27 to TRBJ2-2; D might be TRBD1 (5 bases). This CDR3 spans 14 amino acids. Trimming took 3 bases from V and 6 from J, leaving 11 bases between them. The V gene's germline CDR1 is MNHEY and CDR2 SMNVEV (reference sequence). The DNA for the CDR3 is TGTGCCAGCAGTTTCTCCAGGGAACCCGGGGAGCTGTTTTTT. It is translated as CASSFSREPGELFF.

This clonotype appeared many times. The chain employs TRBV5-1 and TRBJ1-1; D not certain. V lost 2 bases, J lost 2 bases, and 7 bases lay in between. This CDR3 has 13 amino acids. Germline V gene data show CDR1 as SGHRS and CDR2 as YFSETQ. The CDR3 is CASSFWANTEAFF. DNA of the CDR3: TGCGCCAGCAGCTTTTGGGCAAACACTGAAGCTTTCTTT.

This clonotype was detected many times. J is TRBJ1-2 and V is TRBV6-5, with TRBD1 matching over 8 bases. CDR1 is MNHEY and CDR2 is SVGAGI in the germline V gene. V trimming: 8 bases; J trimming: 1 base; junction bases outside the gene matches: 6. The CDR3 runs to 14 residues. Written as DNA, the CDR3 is TGTGCCAGCCTACAGGGGGGATATAACTATGGCTACACCTTC. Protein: CASLQGGYNYGYTF.

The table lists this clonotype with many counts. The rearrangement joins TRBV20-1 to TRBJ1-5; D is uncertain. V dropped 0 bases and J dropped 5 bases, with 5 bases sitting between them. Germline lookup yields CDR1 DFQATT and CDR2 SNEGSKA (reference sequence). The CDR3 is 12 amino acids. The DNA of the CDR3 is TGCAGTGCTAGAGATGTTGATCAGCCCCAGCATTTT. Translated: CSARDVDQPQHF.

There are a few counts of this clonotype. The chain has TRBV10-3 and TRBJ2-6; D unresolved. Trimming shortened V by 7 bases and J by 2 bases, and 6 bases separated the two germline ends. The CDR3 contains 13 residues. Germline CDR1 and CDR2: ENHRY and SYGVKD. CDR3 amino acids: CAITRPGANVLTF. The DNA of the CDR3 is TGTGCCATCACCCGACCTGGGGCCAACGTCCTGACTTTC.

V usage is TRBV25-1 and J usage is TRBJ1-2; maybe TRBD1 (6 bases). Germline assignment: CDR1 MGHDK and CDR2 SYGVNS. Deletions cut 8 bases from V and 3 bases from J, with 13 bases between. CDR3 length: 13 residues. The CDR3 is CASSGQSDYGYTF. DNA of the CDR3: TGTGCCAGCTCCGGACAGAGCGACTATGGCTACACCTTC.

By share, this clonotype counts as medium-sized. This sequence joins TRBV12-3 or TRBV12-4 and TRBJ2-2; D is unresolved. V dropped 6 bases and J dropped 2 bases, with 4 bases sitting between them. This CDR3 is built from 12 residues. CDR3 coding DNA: TGTGCCAGCAGGGAAAACACCGGGGAGCTGTTTTTT. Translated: CASRENTGELFF.

CDR3: CASSLVLGTGELFF. The CDR3 region has the DNA TGTGCCAGCAGCTTAGTATTAGGCACCGGGGAGCTGTTTTTT. This chain connects TRBV11-3 to TRBJ2-2; no firm D call. The CDR3 runs to 14 residues. V lost 1 base and J lost 4, with 7 bases in between. Germline assignment: CDR1 SGHNT and CDR2 YENEEA.

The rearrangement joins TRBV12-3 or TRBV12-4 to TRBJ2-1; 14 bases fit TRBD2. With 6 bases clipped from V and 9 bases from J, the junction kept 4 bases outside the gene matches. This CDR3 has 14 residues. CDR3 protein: CASRGTSGGSEQFF. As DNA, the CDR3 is TGTGCCAGCAGGGGGACTAGCGGGGGCAGTGAGCAGTTCTTC.

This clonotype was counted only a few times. The CDR3 sequence: CASSSPPVYYGYTF. The CDR3 DNA sequence: TGTGCCAGCAGTTCCCCCCCGGTCTACTATGGCTACACCTTC. This chain joins TRBV12-3 or TRBV12-4 and TRBJ1-2; no clear D. The CDR3 contains 14 residues. V dropped 4 bases and J dropped 3 bases, with 12 bases sitting between them.

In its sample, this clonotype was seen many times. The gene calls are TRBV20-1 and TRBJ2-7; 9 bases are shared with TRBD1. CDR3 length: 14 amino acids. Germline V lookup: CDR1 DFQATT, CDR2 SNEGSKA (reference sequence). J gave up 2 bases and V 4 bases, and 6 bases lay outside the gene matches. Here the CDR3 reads CSAKPGQGTYEQYF. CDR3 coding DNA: TGCAGTGCTAAACCGGGACAGGGCACCTACGAGCAGTACTTC.

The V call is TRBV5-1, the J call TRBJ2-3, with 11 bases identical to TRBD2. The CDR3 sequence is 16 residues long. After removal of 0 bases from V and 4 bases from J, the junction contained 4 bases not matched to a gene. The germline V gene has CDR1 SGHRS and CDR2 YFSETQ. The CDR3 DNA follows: TGCGCCAGCAGCTTGGTACTAGCGGGGGATCCAGATACGCAGTATTTT. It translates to CASSLVLAGDPDTQYF.

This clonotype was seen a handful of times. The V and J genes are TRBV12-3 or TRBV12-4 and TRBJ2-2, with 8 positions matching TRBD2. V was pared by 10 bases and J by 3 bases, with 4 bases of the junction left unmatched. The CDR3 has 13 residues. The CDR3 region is CAIGGGYTGELFF. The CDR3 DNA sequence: TGTGCCATCGGGGGGGGGTACACCGGGGAGCTGTTTTTT.

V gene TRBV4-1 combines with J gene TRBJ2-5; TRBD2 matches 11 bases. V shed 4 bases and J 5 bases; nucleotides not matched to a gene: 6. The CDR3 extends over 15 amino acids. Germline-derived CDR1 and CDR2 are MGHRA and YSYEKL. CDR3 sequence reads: CASSRIAGGRETQYF. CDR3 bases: TGCGCCAGCAGCCGAATAGCGGGGGGGAGGGAGACCCAGTACTTC.

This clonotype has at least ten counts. CDR3 bases: TGCGCCAGCAGCACCGGACAGGGGTCCTATGAGCAGTTCTTC. It yields the protein CASSTGQGSYEQFF. The chain links TRBV5-1 to TRBJ2-1; TRBD1 matches at 9 bases. With V trimmed by 4 bases and J by 8 bases, 7 bases remained unmatched. Germline loops: CDR1 SGHRS, CDR2 YFSETQ. This CDR3 has 14 residues.

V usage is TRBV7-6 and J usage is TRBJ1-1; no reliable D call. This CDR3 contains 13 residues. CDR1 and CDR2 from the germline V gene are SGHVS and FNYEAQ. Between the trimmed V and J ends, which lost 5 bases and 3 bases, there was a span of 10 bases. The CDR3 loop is CASSRNRDTEAFF. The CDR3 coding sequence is TGTGCCAGCAGCCGGAACCGGGACACTGAAGCTTTCTTT.

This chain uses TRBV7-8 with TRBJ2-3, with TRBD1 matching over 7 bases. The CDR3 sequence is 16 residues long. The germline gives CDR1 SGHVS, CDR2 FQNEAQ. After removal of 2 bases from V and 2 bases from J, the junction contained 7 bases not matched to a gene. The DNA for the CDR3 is TGTGCCAGCAGCTTATTTGGGACAGCCTACACAGATACGCAGTATTTT. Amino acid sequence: CASSLFGTAYTDTQYF.